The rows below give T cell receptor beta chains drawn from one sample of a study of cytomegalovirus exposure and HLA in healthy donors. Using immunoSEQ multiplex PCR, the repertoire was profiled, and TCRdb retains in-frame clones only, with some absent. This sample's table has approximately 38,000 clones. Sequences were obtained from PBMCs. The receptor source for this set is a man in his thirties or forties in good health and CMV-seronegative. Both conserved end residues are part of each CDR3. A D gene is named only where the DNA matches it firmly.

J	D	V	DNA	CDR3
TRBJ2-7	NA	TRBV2	TGTGCCAGCACTAGGGACACCGAGGCCGAGCAGTACTTC	CASTRDTEAEQYF
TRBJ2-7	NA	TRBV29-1	TGCAGCGTTGAGGGACAAGACCCGTTATCCTACGAGCAGTACTTC	CSVEGQDPLSYEQYF
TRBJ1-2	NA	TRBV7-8	TGTGCCAGCAGCGCCTTTGAGGGAGACTATGGCTACACCTTC	CASSAFEGDYGYTF
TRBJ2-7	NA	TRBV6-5	TGTGCCAGCAGTTACTCGACAGGGACTTACGAGCAGTACTTC	CASSYSTGTYEQYF
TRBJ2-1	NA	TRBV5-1	TGCGCCAGCAGCCTGAGCGGAACCTCCTACAATGAGCAGTTCTTC	CASSLSGTSYNEQFF
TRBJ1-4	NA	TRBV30	TGTGCCTGGAGTCGATTTAGGACTGCCGTTAATGAAAAACTGTTTTTT	CAWSRFRTAVNEKLFF
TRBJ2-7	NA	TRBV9	TGTGCCAGCAGCGCGAACCAGGGCCCGTGGGAGCAGTACTTC	CASSANQGPWEQYF
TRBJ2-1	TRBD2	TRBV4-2	TGTGCCAGCAGCCAAGAGGGACTAGCCGCCCGGGGGCATGTAAATGAGCAGTTCTTC	CASSQEGLAARGHVNEQFF
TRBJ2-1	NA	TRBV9	TGTGCCAGCAGCGCCCTGGCTGAGCAGTTCTTC	CASSALAEQFF
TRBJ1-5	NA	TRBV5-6	TGTGCCAGCAGCCGTAGGGGAAGCCAGCCCCAGCATTTT	CASSRRGSQPQHF
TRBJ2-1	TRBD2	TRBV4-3	TGCGCCAGCAGCCAGGCGGGCGGGAGGGTACAGGGTGAGCAGTTCTTC	CASSQAGGRVQGEQFF
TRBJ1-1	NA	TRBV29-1	TGCAGCGTTGAACCTAAACACAGTACCACTGAAGCTTTCTTT	CSVEPKHSTTEAFF
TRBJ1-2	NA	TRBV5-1	TGCGCCAGCAGCGGTATGGGGACATTGGGCTACACCTTC	CASSGMGTLGYTF
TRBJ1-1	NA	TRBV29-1	TGCAGCGTTGGTGGGCGTCGGAACACTGAAGCTTTCTTT	CSVGGRRNTEAFF
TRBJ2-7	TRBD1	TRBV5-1	TGCGCCAGCAGCTTGGTGGACAGGAGCACCCCTGAGCAGTACTTC	CASSLVDRSTPEQYF
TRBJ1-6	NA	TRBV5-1	TGCGCCAGCAGCTCCGAACCTCAGTCACCCCTCCACTTT	CASSSEPQSPLHF
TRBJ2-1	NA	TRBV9	TGTGCCAGCAGCGTAGGGACTTTGGGATCCAATGAGCAGTTCTTC	CASSVGTLGSNEQFF
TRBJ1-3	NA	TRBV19	TGTGCCAGTAGTATTGACGGTTGGAGCTCTGGAAACACCATATATTTT	CASSIDGWSSGNTIYF
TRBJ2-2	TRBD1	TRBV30	TGTGCCTGGGGGACAGCGAAAACCGGGGAGCTGTTTTTT	CAWGTAKTGELFF
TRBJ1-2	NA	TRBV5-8	TGTGCCAGCAGCTTGGCCGGACTGAGGCCTAACTATGGCTACACCTTC	CASSLAGLRPNYGYTF
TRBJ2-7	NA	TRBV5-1	TGCGCCAGCAGCTTTGGCAGGGGAACGACCCACGAGCAGTACTTC	CASSFGRGTTHEQYF
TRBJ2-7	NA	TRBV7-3	TGTGCCAGCAGCCCCGCCGGGGGCTACGAGCAGTACTTC	CASSPAGGYEQYF
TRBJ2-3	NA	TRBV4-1	TGCGCCAGCAGCCAAGTTTCCCTTGGACAGAGCACAGATAAGCAGTATTTT	CASSQVSLGQSTDKQYF
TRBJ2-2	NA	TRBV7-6	TGTGCCAGCAGCTTAACCCGGGGCAGGGGAGATGAAACCGGGGAGCTGTTTTTT	CASSLTRGRGDETGELFF
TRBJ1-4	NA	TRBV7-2	TGTGCCAGCAGCTTAGTAGCGGATGAAAAACTGTTTTTT	CASSLVADEKLFF
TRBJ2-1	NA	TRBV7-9	TGTGCCAGCAGCGCCTTTGAAGCCTCCAATGAGCAGTTCTTC	CASSAFEASNEQFF
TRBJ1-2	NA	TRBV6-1	TGTGCCAGCAGTACAGGGAGCTCTGGCTACACCTTC	CASSTGSSGYTF
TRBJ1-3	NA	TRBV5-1	TGCGCCAGCAGCTTGGGTATCATTAACCCGGGCTCTGGAAACACCATATATTTT	CASSLGIINPGSGNTIYF
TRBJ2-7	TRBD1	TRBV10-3	TGTGCCATCAGTGCCCCGGGACAGGGCCACGAGCAGTACTTC	CAISAPGQGHEQYF
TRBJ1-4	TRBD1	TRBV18	TGTGCCAGCTCACCGGCCAGGGGGGAAAAACTGTTTTTT	CASSPARGEKLFF
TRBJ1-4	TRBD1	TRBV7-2	TGTGCCAGCAGATTGACAGGGCGTCATGAAAAACTGTTTTTT	CASRLTGRHEKLFF
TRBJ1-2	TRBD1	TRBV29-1	TGCAGCGTTGGAGGACAGGGGGGCAACTATGGCTACACCTTC	CSVGGQGGNYGYTF
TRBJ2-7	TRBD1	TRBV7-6	TGTGCCAGCAGCGAATTTACAGGGGACTACGAGCAGTACTTC	CASSEFTGDYEQYF
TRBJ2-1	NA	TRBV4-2	TGTGCCAGCAGCCAAGATTTAAACCGGGGTGAGCAGTTCTTC	CASSQDLNRGEQFF
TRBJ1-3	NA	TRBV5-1	TGCGCCAGCAGCTTGGACGGTCCGGGATCGAGGGACACCATATATTTT	CASSLDGPGSRDTIYF
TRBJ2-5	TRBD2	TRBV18	TGTGCCAGCTCACCCCCTCTTCGGAGCGGGAGACCGGGATATCAAGAGACCCAGTACTTC	CASSPPLRSGRPGYQETQYF
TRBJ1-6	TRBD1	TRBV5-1	TGCGCCAGCAGCTTGGGGGGACAGAACTTTTCACCCCTCCACTTT	CASSLGGQNFSPLHF
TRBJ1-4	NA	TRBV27	TGTGCCAGCAGAAAGACCGAAGGGGTTGCTAATGAAAAACTGTTTTTT	CASRKTEGVANEKLFF
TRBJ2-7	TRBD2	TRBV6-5	TGTGCCAGCAGTTCCCCGGGGAGGGAGGTCCAGGAGCAGTACTTC	CASSSPGREVQEQYF
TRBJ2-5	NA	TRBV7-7	TGTGCCAGCAGCTTTGGCGGGCAAGAGACCCAGTACTTC	CASSFGGQETQYF
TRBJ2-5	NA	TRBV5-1	TGCGCCAGCAGCTTGGGGCCCCAAGAGACCCAGTACTTC	CASSLGPQETQYF
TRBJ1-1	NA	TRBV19	TGTGCCAGTAGTGTACAGGGTTGGGTGGGCACTGAAGCTTTCTTT	CASSVQGWVGTEAFF
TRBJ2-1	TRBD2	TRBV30	TGTGCCTGGAGTGGGGATAGCGGGAGGGCAAATGAGCAGTTCTTC	CAWSGDSGRANEQFF
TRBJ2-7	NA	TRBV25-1	TGTGCCAGCAGTGATCTGGCGGGCCGCTACGAGCAGTACTTC	CASSDLAGRYEQYF
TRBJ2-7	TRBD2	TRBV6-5	TGTGCCAGCAGCCGAACCGGGACTAGCGATTACGAGCAGTACTTC	CASSRTGTSDYEQYF
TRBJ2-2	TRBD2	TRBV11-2	TGTGCCAGCAGCTTTGGCGGGTGGGGGGGCACCGGGGAGCTGTTTTTT	CASSFGGWGGTGELFF
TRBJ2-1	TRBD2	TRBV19	TGTGCCAGTAGTATAGGGCTAGCGGTATACAATGAGCAGTTCTTC	CASSIGLAVYNEQFF
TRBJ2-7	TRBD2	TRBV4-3	TGCGCCAGCAGCCAAGGACTAGCGGCAACCTACGAGCAGTACTTC	CASSQGLAATYEQYF
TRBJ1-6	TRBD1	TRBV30	TGTGCCTGGAGTGTACCATGGGACAGGGATTCACACCTCCACTTT	CAWSVPWDRDSHLHF
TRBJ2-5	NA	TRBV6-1	TGTGCCAGCACCGAGGAGGTTCAAGAGACCCAGTACTTC	CASTEEVQETQYF
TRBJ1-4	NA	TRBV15	TGTGCCACCAGCAGACCGGCCGGAGGTTGGGGTGAAAAACTGTTTTTT	CATSRPAGGWGEKLFF
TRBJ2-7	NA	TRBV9	TGTGCCAGCAGCGCATATAGCGAGAGCTCCTACGAGCAGTACTTC	CASSAYSESSYEQYF
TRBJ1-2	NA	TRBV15	TGTGCCACCAGCGAAGACAAGTACTATGGCTACACCTTC	CATSEDKYYGYTF
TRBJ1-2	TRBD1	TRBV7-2	TGTGCCAGCAGCTCAGGGACAGGCCCATATGGCTACACCTTC	CASSSGTGPYGYTF
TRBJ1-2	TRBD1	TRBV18	TGTGCCAGCACCGAACAGGGGCTAAGTGGCTACACCTTC	CASTEQGLSGYTF
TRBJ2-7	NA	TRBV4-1	TGCGCCAGCAGCCAATTAAACGGACAACACGAGCAGTACTTC	CASSQLNGQHEQYF
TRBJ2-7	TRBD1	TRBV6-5	TGTGCCAGCCGACGGACAGGGGGTTACGACGAGCAGTACTTC	CASRRTGGYDEQYF
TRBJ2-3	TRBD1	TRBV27	TGTGCCAGCAGTTTGTACGGACAGGTCACAGATACGCAGTATTTT	CASSLYGQVTDTQYF
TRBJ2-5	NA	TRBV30	TGTGCCTGGAGTGCCCGAGAGACCCAGTACTTC	CAWSARETQYF
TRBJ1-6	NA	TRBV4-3	TGCGCCAGCAGCCAAGATTTTACCCGAGCCTCACCCCTCCACTTT	CASSQDFTRASPLHF